The sample holds many counts of the clone carrying this T cell receptor (beta chain). Its antigen is undetermined. This record belongs to a study of T cell repertoires in cytomegalovirus infection. Study summary: Used in the study were CMV epitopes, some recently identified and HLA-C-restricted, others well-studied and HLA-B-restricted. A matching HLA type, together with CMV infection, was signaled by public TCR beta signatures.

Each CDR3 protein gets one entry after TCRdb re-called the reads with MiXCR. The sample yields under 350,000 distinct CDR3 sequences, roughly 21% seen once. The study, taken as a whole, reports: Of the TCR beta families, the public ones yielded a cumulative frequency that identified carriers of CMV plus the relevant HLA. HLA-C-restricted CMV-specific TCR beta clonotypes were dominant in the ex vivo response.

The specimen was cultured PBMCs, collected from culture after CMV antigen stimulation. The sequence came from a human donor in good health (CMV status not recorded). Some clones in this sample may be carry-over from other donors' samples.

This chain's CDR3 is CASSTHGGNEKLFF. The DNA for the CDR3 is TGTGCCAGCAGCACACACGGGGGTAATGAAAAACTGTTTTTT. The J gene is TRBJ1-4, the V gene TRBV12-3 or TRBV12-4; weak D call: TRBD1 (5 bases). With 6 bases removed from V and 4 bases from J, the gap between germline ends came to 12 bases. This CDR3 is built from 14 residues.